Each of the 21 T cell receptor beta chains below was sequenced from the same sample in a study of T-cell memory formation after mild COVID-19 (dated by TCRdb to the early 2020s). Library construction relied on 5' RACE. The instrument was an Illumina NovaSeq 6000. Through fastp at Q25 and MiXCR, TCRdb rebuilt clones from the public reads, retaining in-frame beta chains. One record per CDR3 amino acid sequence lists the most common genes and DNA. The sample table records 350,000 to 450,000 distinct CDR3 sequences; 20% of these occur just once. The ten biggest clones cover 8.4% of the sample. Sequenced input: PBMCs or a T cell subset sorted from them (not recorded which). These receptors were taken from an adult woman who had mild COVID-19 (a few samples of this study predate the infection). The sample titles of this study are shuffled in the database, so cell type and time point are left out; the donor was told from shared clones.

This clonotype turned up a few times. Germline and junction disagree at one end, which may indicate a read error. The V and J genes are TRBV5-6 and TRBJ2-1, with TRBD2 matching over 7 bases. Per germline, CDR1 SGHDT and CDR2 YYEEEE. The CDR3 has 14 residues. The CDR3 DNA reads as TGTGCCAGCAGCTTGGCCCTTCCCGGGACTATCTTGAACTTC. Its protein is CASSLALPGTILNF.

V gene TRBV7-2 combines with J gene TRBJ2-3, with 12 bases identical to TRBD2. This CDR3 is 17 amino acids long. Unmatched junction bases numbered 3, after V lost 1 base and J lost 1 base. Germline V gene data show CDR1 as SGHTA and CDR2 as FQGNSA. The DNA of the CDR3 is TGTGCCAGCAGCTTAGTAGCTAGCGGGGGGGGCACAGATACGCAGTATTTT. As protein: CASSLVASGGGTDTQYF. The full variable domain, in which reference TRBV7-2 and TRBJ2-3 provide the parts outside the CDR3, is GAGVSQSPSNKVTEKGKDVELRCDPISGHTALYWYRQSLGQGLEFLIYFQGNSAPDKSGLPSDRFSAERTGGSVSTLTIQRTQQEDSAVYLCASSLVASGGGTDTQYFGPGTRLTVL.

This clonotype has more than one count but fewer than ten. V gene TRBV20-1 combines with J gene TRBJ2-5, with unresolved D. The CDR3 is made up of 10 amino acids. Germline CDR1 reads DFQATT; CDR2 reads SNEGSKA (reference sequence). V gave up 4 bases and J gave up 5 bases, with 5 bases separating them. CDR3 nucleotides: TGCAGTGCTACCCCGGAGACCCAGTACTTC. Translation gives CSATPETQYF.

The rearrangement links TRBV7-9 to TRBJ1-5, with D hard to call. CDR1 is SEHNR, CDR2 FQNEAQ, per germline (reference sequence). CDR3 length: 12 amino acids. The V and J ends lost 5 bases and 12 bases respectively, with 14 bases between them. The CDR3 DNA is TGTGCCAGCAGCCCTGACGGAGGCAGCCAGCATTTT. This codes for CASSPDGGSQHF.

This clonotype was observed at least ten times. The J gene is TRBJ2-7, the V gene TRBV4-3; D may be TRBD1 (6 bases). CDR1 is LGHNA and CDR2 is YSLEER in the germline V gene. Between the trimmed V and J ends, which lost 4 bases and 3 bases, there was a span of 10 bases. This CDR3 region has 13 residues. The CDR3 region has the DNA TGCGCCAGCAGCCGCGGACAGAGCTACGAGCAGTACTTC. Amino acids: CASSRGQSYEQYF.

This clonotype was counted at least ten times. In nucleotides, the CDR3 is TGTGCCAGCAGTGACGGGACAGGGCCTCGAACTGAAGCTTTCTTT. Translating gives CASSDGTGPRTEAFF. The chain couples TRBV2 to TRBJ1-1; 9 bases match TRBD1. The V and J ends lost 3 bases and 5 bases, in that order; junction bases with no gene match: 7. Germline V lookup: CDR1 SNHLY, CDR2 FYNNEI. The CDR3 sequence is 15 residues long.

This clonotype turned up a few times. V usage is TRBV12-3 or TRBV12-4 and J usage is TRBJ1-5; unclear D gene. CDR3 size: 13 residues. V was clipped by 6 bases and J by 0 bases, with 6 bases between them. In DNA, the CDR3 is TGTGCCAGCAGATTGAATAGCAATCAGCCCCAGCATTTT. This encodes CASRLNSNQPQHF.

This clonotype was detected only a few times. The chain has TRBV7-8 and TRBJ2-7, with 8 bases matching TRBD1. CDR3 length equals 16 residues. V lost 3 bases, J lost 1 base, and 8 bases stayed unmatched. Per the germline V gene, CDR1 is SGHVS and CDR2 is FQNEAQ. The CDR3 sequence is CASSFLQGAPSYEQYF. The CDR3 DNA reads TGTGCCAGCAGCTTCCTTCAGGGGGCGCCTTCCTACGAGCAGTACTTC.

V is TRBV18 and J is TRBJ1-3; D gene ambiguous. This CDR3 is 14 amino acids long. Germline V CDR1 and CDR2: KGHSH, LQKENI. V was pared by 1 base and J by 3 bases, with 7 bases between. This CDR3 reads CASSPRSDGNTIYF. CDR3 nucleotide sequence: TGTGCCAGCTCACCACGCTCAGATGGAAACACCATATATTTT.

This clonotype was picked up one time. The CDR3 DNA reads as TGTGCCAGCAGAGGCCGGGACTCGAAGTTCACAGATACGCAGTATTTT. Its translation is CASRGRDSKFTDTQYF. The rearrangement links TRBV2 to TRBJ2-3; possible D gene TRBD2, 6 bases. Germline CDR1 reads SNHLY; CDR2 reads FYNNEI. The CDR3 length is 16 residues. Trimming removed 6 bases from V and 2 bases from J, with 18 bases in between.

This clonotype was recorded a few times. This chain connects TRBV3-1 to TRBJ2-5, with 11 positions matching TRBD2. Germline CDR1 and CDR2: LGHDT and YNNKEL (reference sequence). Trimming removed 4 bases from V and 4 bases from J; junction bases left unmatched: 2. The CDR3 loop spans 14 amino acids. Here the CDR3 DNA reads TGTGCCAGCAGCCGAGGACTAGCGGGAGAGACCCAGTACTTC. It specifies CASSRGLAGETQYF.

The J gene is TRBJ2-5, the V gene TRBV7-9; D is unresolved. Trimming shortened V by 1 base and J by 4 bases, and 10 bases separated the two germline ends. Germline V CDR1 and CDR2: SEHNR, FQNEAQ (reference sequence). The CDR3 loop spans 14 amino acids. CDR3 protein: CASSLVPATETQYF. The DNA of the CDR3 is TGTGCCAGCAGCTTAGTACCGGCCACAGAGACCCAGTACTTC.

This chain connects TRBV7-8 to TRBJ1-2; TRBD1 aligns across 7 bases. The germline gives CDR1 SGHVS, CDR2 FQNEAQ. The CDR3 has 13 amino acids. V dropped 3 bases and J dropped 8; count of bases not matched to a gene: 6. The CDR3 spells CASSFRQGEGYTF. CDR3 DNA sequence: TGTGCCAGCAGCTTCCGACAGGGTGAAGGCTACACCTTC.

Only a few counts were recorded for this clonotype. The chain recombines TRBV12-3 or TRBV12-4 with TRBJ2-5; 8 bases map to TRBD2. The CDR3 extends over 16 amino acids. V was clipped by 2 bases and J by 2 bases; unmatched bases: 7. The CDR3 sequence: CASSLQALAAQETQYF. The CDR3 DNA sequence: TGTGCCAGCAGTTTACAGGCACTAGCGGCGCAAGAGACCCAGTACTTC.

The rearrangement joins TRBV18 to TRBJ2-7; 7 nucleotides match TRBD1. This CDR3 has 14 amino acids. The V gene end was trimmed by 3 bases and the J gene end by 5 bases; junction bases not matched to a gene: 7. Germline V gene data show CDR1 as KGHSH and CDR2 as LQKENI. CDR3: CASSPLGQADEQYF. CDR3 coding DNA: TGTGCCAGCTCACCTTTAGGACAGGCGGACGAGCAGTACTTC.

This chain links TRBV10-3 with TRBJ2-1, with D perhaps matching TRBD1 or TRBD2 (5 bases each). CDR1 and CDR2 from the germline V gene are ENHRY and SYGVKD. This CDR3 is built from 12 residues. With 3 bases removed from V and 12 bases from J, the gap between germline ends came to 12 bases. CDR3 amino acids: CAISDSKGPQFF. DNA for the CDR3: TGTGCCATCAGTGATTCTAAGGGACCGCAGTTCTTC.

This clonotype was seen a handful of times. The V gene is TRBV4-3, the J gene TRBJ2-3, with D perhaps TRBD2 (7 bases). Germline values: CDR1 LGHNA, CDR2 YSLEER. The CDR3 is 14 amino acids. V was clipped by 0 bases and J by 6 bases, with 10 bases between them. CDR3 coding DNA: TGCGCCAGCAGCCAAGATACGGGGGGCGATACGCAGTATTTT. Translating it yields CASSQDTGGDTQYF.

This clonotype was seen a few times. The chain couples TRBV23-1 to TRBJ2-3, with TRBD2 matching over 7 bases. TRBV23-1 is an ORF for which the function is uncertain. Unmatched junction bases numbered 19, after V lost 4 bases and J lost 6 bases. The CDR3 contains 18 residues. The CDR3 nucleotides are TGCGCCAGCAGTCTCCCCGAAGCGGGACCCCCTGGGGCGGATACGCAGTATTTT. Amino acids: CASSLPEAGPPGADTQYF.

The genes are TRBV24-1 and TRBJ2-1; the match to TRBD2 covers 13 bases. The CDR3 consists of 19 residues. J gave up 1 base and V 5 bases, and 10 bases lay outside the gene matches. CDR1 is KGHDR, CDR2 SFDVKD, per germline. The CDR3 reads CATSGLVPGLAGSYNEQFF. The CDR3 DNA follows: TGTGCCACCAGTGGCCTGGTACCGGGACTAGCGGGATCCTACAATGAGCAGTTCTTC.

This chain connects TRBV6-5 to TRBJ1-2; weak D call: TRBD1 (6 bases). V dropped 3 bases and J dropped 8 bases, with 19 bases sitting between them. CDR3 length equals 15 residues. Germline loops: CDR1 MNHEY, CDR2 SVGAGI. CDR3 sequence (DNA): TGTGCCAGCAGTTATCGGGATACAGGGAGTGGGGGCTACACCTTC. Its protein product is CASSYRDTGSGGYTF.

The V call is TRBV7-2, the J call TRBJ2-5; the D gene is possibly TRBD1 (5 bases). Per the germline V gene, CDR1 is SGHTA and CDR2 is FQGNSA. The CDR3 length is 17 residues. V was trimmed by 4 bases and J by 4 bases, leaving 22 bases between them. The chain's CDR3 is CASSSALTDLRRETQYF. CDR3 coding DNA: TGTGCCAGCAGCTCGGCACTGACAGACTTAAGGCGAGAGACCCAGTACTTC.